The 31 T cell receptor beta chains below come from one sample, sequenced in a study of T cells in Graves' hyperthyroidism and ophthalmopathy. Amplified regions were TCR beta CDR3 sequences from RNA transcripts. A set of HTBI primers served as the primers for a first-round RT-PCR of the TCR CDR3. TCRdb re-analysed the multiplex PCR reads in MiXCR, keeping a single row per CDR3 protein. Of hundreds of thousands of distinct CDR3 sequences in the sample, 45% were seen once. The sequencing sample was made of peripheral blood or thyroid tissue (not recorded which). The receptors here all came from an adult man with Graves' disease, either hyperthyroidism or ophthalmopathy (not recorded which).

This clonotype has a handful of counts. V is TRBV6-5 and J is TRBJ1-1; 9 bases are shared with TRBD1. Trimming removed 2 bases from V and 5 bases from J; junction bases left unmatched: 6. This CDR3 comprises 15 residues. Per germline, CDR1 MNHEY and CDR2 SVGAGI. CDR3 sequence reads: CASSYPTGGRTEAFF. DNA of the CDR3: TGTGCCAGCAGTTACCCGACAGGGGGTAGGACTGAAGCTTTCTTT.

There are a few counts of this clonotype. The chain carries TRBV3-1 and TRBJ1-5, with D possibly matching TRBD1 (5 bases). This CDR3 spans 14 amino acids. CDR1 and CDR2 (germline): LGHDT, YNNKEL (reference sequence). With 5 bases removed from V and 6 bases from J, the gap between germline ends came to 14 bases. Here the CDR3 DNA reads TGTGCCAGCAGCGTAGCGGGACGCGGTCAGCCCCAGCATTTT. Its protein is CASSVAGRGQPQHF.

The rearrangement links TRBV12-3 or TRBV12-4 to TRBJ1-1; a weak D match, TRBD1 (5 bases). Trimming stripped 4 bases from V and 5 bases from J, with 11 bases between. The CDR3 is 13 residues long. The CDR3 nucleotides are TGTGCCAGCAGTTCATCAGGGAGGACTGAAGCTTTCTTT. Translation gives CASSSSGRTEAFF.

The chain uses TRBV19 and TRBJ1-5; 10 bases align to TRBD1. The CDR3 extends over 17 amino acids. CDR1 is LNHDA, CDR2 SQIVND, per germline (reference sequence). Trimming cost V 4 bases and J 0 bases; bases outside gene matches: 6. The CDR3 nucleotides are TGTGCCAGTAGTACGACAGGGGGCTCCTTTAGCAATCAGCCCCAGCATTTT. Encoded protein: CASSTTGGSFSNQPQHF.

This clonotype was observed once. An end of the junction does not agree with germline; a read error may underlie this. CDR3 loop: CASSQQVRTSGSYEQYF. Here the CDR3 DNA reads TGTGCCAGCAGCCAACAAGTGAGGACTAGCGGGTCCTACGAGCAGTACTTC. The chain combines TRBV4-1 with TRBJ2-7; 11 nucleotides align to TRBD2. CDR3 length equals 17 residues. CDR1 is MGHRA and CDR2 is YSYEKL in the germline V gene.

CDR3 amino acids: CASSEVSRGLNSPLHF. CDR3 nucleotide sequence: TGTGCCAGCAGTGAAGTCTCCCGGGGGCTGAATTCACCCCTCCACTTT. This chain uses TRBV25-1 with TRBJ1-6, with D possibly TRBD1 on 6 matching bases. Germline values: CDR1 MGHDK, CDR2 SYGVNS. Trimming removed 2 bases from V and 7 bases from J, with 15 bases in between. This CDR3 spans 16 amino acids.

This clonotype was counted between two and nine times. V gene TRBV7-9 combines with J gene TRBJ1-1; the D is unclear. V was shortened by 5 bases and J by 4 bases, with 8 bases between the two germline ends. CDR3 size: 12 residues. Looked up from germline, CDR1 is SEHNR and CDR2 is FQNEAQ (reference sequence). The CDR3 DNA reads TGTGCCAGCAGCCTCATAGCCACTGAAGCTTTCTTT. Translating it yields CASSLIATEAFF.

This rearrangement joins TRBV5-1 to TRBJ1-6; TRBD1 agrees at 7 bases. The junction had 4 bases not matched to a gene; V was cut back by 0 bases and J by 4 bases. The CDR3 runs 16 residues. Germline V CDR1 and CDR2: SGHRS, YFSETQ. In DNA, the CDR3 is TGCGCCAGCAGCTTGGAGGGGACAGCTTATAATTCACCCCTCCACTTT. This gives the protein CASSLEGTAYNSPLHF.

The genes are TRBV6-5 and TRBJ1-5; TRBD1 matches 12 bases. The CDR3 runs 15 residues. CDR1 and CDR2 from the germline V gene are MNHEY and SVGAGI. V shed 6 bases and J 5 bases; nucleotides not matched to a gene: 5. The CDR3 reads CASRKGQGAYQPQHF. The CDR3 DNA follows: TGTGCCAGCAGGAAGGGACAGGGGGCTTATCAGCCCCAGCATTTT.

This clonotype has just a few counts. This chain connects TRBV7-8 to TRBJ2-7; D is tentatively TRBD1 or TRBD2 (6 bases each). Deletions cut 5 bases from V and 5 bases from J, with 28 bases between. The germline V gene has CDR1 SGHVS and CDR2 FQNEAQ. CDR3 length equals 18 residues. This CDR3 is CASSARRDRTARPHEQYF. CDR3 in DNA: TGTGCCAGCAGCGCGAGGAGGGATCGGACAGCCCGCCCCCACGAGCAGTACTTC.

This clonotype turned up a few times. The rearrangement joins TRBV29-1 to TRBJ2-7; D not resolved. CDR3 length: 15 residues. The V gene's germline CDR1 is SQVTM and CDR2 ANQGSEA. The ends were cut back, 4 bases at V and 2 bases at J, with 18 bases in the middle. CDR3 in DNA: TGCAGCGTTGCTTTCGGCGTAAACGGCCCCTACGAGCAGTACTTC. Its protein is CSVAFGVNGPYEQYF.

V usage is TRBV7-9 and J usage is TRBJ2-2, with TRBD2 identical over 11 bases. Germline assignment: CDR1 SEHNR and CDR2 FQNEAQ (reference sequence). This CDR3 contains 17 residues. V lost 3 bases and J lost 2; bases outside the gene matches: 5. The CDR3 bases are TGTGCCAGCAGCTTGTCCCGACTAGCGGGAAACACCGGGGAGCTGTTTTTT. It codes for CASSLSRLAGNTGELFF.

This chain uses TRBV7-3 with TRBJ2-3; weak D call: TRBD1 (6 bases). Germline V lookup: CDR1 SGHTA, CDR2 FQGTGA. V lost 5 bases to trimming and J lost 4 bases, with 22 bases between them. CDR3 length: 17 amino acids. The CDR3 is CASSQERAGEGPDTQYF. For the CDR3, the DNA is TGTGCCAGCAGCCAAGAAAGGGCAGGGGAAGGCCCAGATACGCAGTATTTT.

This clonotype was found a few times. The conserved closing phenylalanine or tryptophan is absent in this CDR3, likely reflecting a read error. It is unclear where the CDR3 begins or ends on the DNA, so no DNA is shown, and the CDR3 is as TCRdb lists it. J is TRBJ2-7 and V is TRBV7-2; the D call of TRBD1 is as the table states it, not checked on the DNA. The CDR3 extends over 8 residues, inclusive of both ends. CDR1 SGHTA and CDR2 FQGNSA come from the germline V gene. The CDR3 sequence: CASSATGS.

The genes are TRBV29-1 and TRBJ1-5; the match to TRBD1 covers 7 bases. The CDR3 runs 14 residues. V lost 3 bases to trimming and J lost 12 bases; unmatched junction nucleotides: 14. Looked up from germline, CDR1 is SQVTM and CDR2 is ANQGSEA. In DNA form, the CDR3 reads TGCAGCGTTGATAAAGGACGTTATGGGACAGACCAGCATTTT. This sequence encodes CSVDKGRYGTDQHF.

The V and J genes are TRBV7-9 and TRBJ2-7; TRBD2 matches at 7 bases. The J segment lost 4 bases and the V segment lost 5 bases, leaving 17 bases of the junction unmatched. The CDR3 contains 17 residues. The germline V gene has CDR1 SEHNR and CDR2 FQNEAQ (reference sequence). The DNA of the CDR3 is TGTGCCAGCAGCCCCACCGGGAACAGCCGGGGGGAATACGAGCAGTACTTC. This gives the protein CASSPTGNSRGEYEQYF.

The J gene is TRBJ2-7, the V gene TRBV2; D not certain. Germline V gene lookup returns CDR1 SNHLY and CDR2 FYNNEI. V was pared by 5 bases and J by 10 bases, with 3 bases between. The CDR3 has 8 residues. The CDR3, as DNA: TGTGCCAGCAGTTTCCAGTACTTC. Translating gives CASSFQYF. Drawing the rest from reference TRBV2 and TRBJ2-7, the complete variable domain is EPEVTQTPSHQVTQMGQEVILRCVPISNHLYFYWYRQILGQKVEFLVSFYNNEISEKSEIFDDQFSVERPDGSNFTLKIRSTKLEDSAMYFCASSFQYFGPGTRLTVT.

This clonotype came up many times. The rearrangement joins TRBV13 to TRBJ1-6; D ambiguous. Germline V gene lookup returns CDR1 PRHDT and CDR2 FYEKMQ (reference sequence). The CDR3 spans 15 residues. Trimming removed 1 base from V and 9 bases from J, with 13 bases in between. The CDR3 sequence: CASSLAIQAGSPLHF. CDR3 bases: TGTGCCAGCAGCTTAGCGATCCAAGCTGGTTCACCCCTCCACTTT.

In regard to this clonotype: A single base separates this from a much larger clone, so it may be a read error. As the CDR3 is not closed by the conserved phenylalanine or tryptophan, this likely results from a read error. The chain recombines TRBV7-9 with TRBJ1-3; 7 bases line up with TRBD1. The length of the CDR3 is 14 residues. CDR1 is SEHNR, CDR2 FQNEAQ, per germline (reference sequence). V lost 5 bases, J lost 3 bases, and 4 bases stayed unmatched. In nucleotides, the CDR3 is TGTGCCAGCAGCCTGGGACAGCTTGGAAACACCATATATTCT. This encodes CASSLGQLGNTIYS.

This clonotype was picked up a small number of times. The V call is TRBV5-1, the J call TRBJ2-6, with TRBD2 matching 8 bases. Unmatched junction bases numbered 8, after V lost 4 bases and J lost 2 bases. Germline CDR1 is SGHRS and CDR2 is YFSETQ. This CDR3 contains 17 residues. The chain's CDR3 is CASSRGLAGTGANVLTF. CDR3 bases: TGCGCCAGCAGCCGGGGGTTAGCGGGAACTGGGGCCAACGTCCTGACTTTC.

This clonotype was counted ten times or more. The chain has TRBV25-1 and TRBJ2-2, with a weak D call TRBD1 (5 bases). Germline-derived CDR1 and CDR2 are MGHDK and SYGVNS. This CDR3 is 13 amino acids long. Trimming pared 3 bases from V and 6 bases from J, leaving 8 bases between. CDR3 amino acids: CASSDQGSGELFF. The CDR3 DNA is TGTGCCAGCAGTGATCAGGGTTCCGGGGAGCTGTTTTTT.

In its sample, this clonotype was seen many times. The chain uses TRBV29-1 and TRBJ1-2, with 9 bases that match TRBD1. With V trimmed by 4 bases and J by 3 bases, 6 bases remained unmatched. CDR1 and CDR2 (germline): SQVTM, ANQGSEA. The CDR3 runs to 14 residues. CDR3 loop: CSVVRDRGDYGYTF. In nucleotides, the CDR3 is TGCAGCGTTGTCCGCGACAGGGGGGACTATGGCTACACCTTC.

This clonotype was found many times. The chain recombines TRBV20-1 with TRBJ2-7; tentatively, D is TRBD1 (5 bases). Trimming took off 3 bases at V and 1 base at J, with 10 bases between the two ends. The CDR3 contains 13 residues. Per germline, CDR1 DFQATT and CDR2 SNEGSKA (reference sequence). Here the CDR3 DNA reads TGCAGTGCTAGGGCAGGGCATTCCTACGAGCAGTACTTC. This encodes CSARAGHSYEQYF.

This clonotype was counted many times. The chain joins TRBV7-9 to TRBJ2-7, with D maybe TRBD1 (7 bases). V lost 6 bases and J 4 bases, leaving 13 bases between the germline ends. The V gene's germline CDR1 is SEHNR and CDR2 FQNEAQ (reference sequence). This CDR3 spans 13 amino acids. The CDR3 DNA sequence: TGTGCCAGCAGTGAACAGGGGAGGTACGAGCAGTACTTC. Translating it yields CASSEQGRYEQYF.

The rearrangement joins TRBV24-1 to TRBJ1-2; D remains unclear. Trimming cost V 11 bases and J 0 bases, with 12 bases left between them. This CDR3 is built from 13 residues. Per the germline V gene, CDR1 is KGHDR and CDR2 is SFDVKD. CDR3: CANGLATNYGYTF. In DNA, the CDR3 is TGTGCCAACGGCCTGGCCACTAACTATGGCTACACCTTC.

Only one count was recorded for this clonotype. The V call is TRBV19, the J call TRBJ1-2; D perhaps matches TRBD1 (5 bases). CDR3 length: 13 residues. Trimming took 2 bases from V and 4 from J, leaving 8 bases between them. CDR1 is LNHDA and CDR2 is SQIVND in the germline V gene (reference sequence). CDR3 residues: CASSIRGLYGYTF. The DNA for the CDR3 is TGTGCCAGTAGTATAAGGGGCCTCTATGGCTACACCTTC.

The chain joins TRBV2 to TRBJ1-2; perhaps TRBD1 as D (5 bases). CDR3 length: 15 amino acids. Germline V lookup: CDR1 SNHLY, CDR2 FYNNEI. Trimming removed 6 bases from V and 4 bases from J, with 18 bases in between. The CDR3 sequence: CASSPPGTDLYGYTF. Written as DNA, the CDR3 is TGTGCCAGCAGCCCGCCAGGGACCGACCTCTATGGCTACACCTTC.

In regard to this clonotype: Because the CDR3's place on the DNA is in doubt, the DNA is left out and the CDR3 is given as listed by TCRdb. The chain employs TRBV7-8 and TRBJ2-2; no DNA check was done on the table's D call, TRBD1. The CDR3 extends over 16 residues, inclusive of both ends. Germline V gene lookup returns CDR1 SGHVS and CDR2 FQNEAQ. CDR3 loop: CASSLPVGTTPGSCFF.

The CDR3 DNA sequence: TGTGCCACCAGTTTGGTAGGAGGCTATGGCTACACCTTC. This gives the protein CATSLVGGYGYTF. V is TRBV24-1 and J is TRBJ1-2; D remains ambiguous. The CDR3 spans 13 residues. V dropped 6 bases and J dropped 4 bases, with 11 bases sitting between them. Germline lookup yields CDR1 KGHDR and CDR2 SFDVKD.

This clonotype was counted only a few times. This chain connects TRBV7-2 to TRBJ2-7; D is undetermined. The V gene lost 4 bases and the J gene lost 4 bases, with 8 bases spanning the gap. The germline gives CDR1 SGHTA, CDR2 FQGNSA. The CDR3 sequence is 12 residues long. CDR3 DNA: TGTGCCAGCAGCTCGACTCCGTACGAGCAGTACTTC. Translating it yields CASSSTPYEQYF.

This clonotype was counted ten times or more. The chain links TRBV12-3 or TRBV12-4 to TRBJ2-7; D call uncertain. Trimming took off 5 bases at V and 3 bases at J, with 8 bases between the two ends. The length of the CDR3 is 12 residues. In nucleotides, the CDR3 is TGTGCCAGCAGTCCGGCTTTCTACGAGCAGTACTTC. Its translation: CASSPAFYEQYF.